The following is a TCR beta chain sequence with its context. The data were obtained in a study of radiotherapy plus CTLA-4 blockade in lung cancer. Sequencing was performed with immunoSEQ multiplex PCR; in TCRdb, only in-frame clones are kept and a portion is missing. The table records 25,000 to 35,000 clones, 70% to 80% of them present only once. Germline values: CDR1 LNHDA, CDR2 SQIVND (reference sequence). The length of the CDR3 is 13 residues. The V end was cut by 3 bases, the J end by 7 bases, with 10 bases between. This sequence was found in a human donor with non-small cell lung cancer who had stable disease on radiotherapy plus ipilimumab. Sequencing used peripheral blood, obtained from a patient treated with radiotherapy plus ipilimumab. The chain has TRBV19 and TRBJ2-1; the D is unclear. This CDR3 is CASSIRPSNEQFF. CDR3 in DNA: TGTGCCAGTAGTATCAGACCCTCTAATGAGCAGTTCTTC.